This is a list of T cell receptor beta chains from one sample in a study of CD8 T cells in ankylosing spondylitis. Via MiXCR, TCRdb re-called the 5' RACE reads, giving one row per CDR3 protein. The sample shows hundreds of thousands of distinct CDR3 sequences, 12% of them seen only once. Sequenced: blood, either unsorted or a sorted T cell fraction (not recorded which). The source of these receptors is a male donor with ankylosing spondylitis. Each CDR3 is given with its conserved first and last residue. The order of the fields is V gene, CDR3 length, D gene, clone size, J gene, CDR3 DNA, CDR3 protein. D genes are given only for firm matches. Not all rows give a size; the values are once, few, many and, for expanded clones, a class.

v_call: TRBV6-1
cdr3_length: 13
d_call: -
clone_size: few
j_call: TRBJ1-2
cdr3_nt: TGTGCCAGCAGTGAAGTGGCAGCGGTCCGCTACACCTTC
cdr3_aa: CASSEVAAVRYTF

v_call: TRBV6-2/TRBV6-3
cdr3_length: 14
d_call: TRBD2
clone_size: -
j_call: TRBJ2-3
cdr3_nt: TGTGCCAGCACCTGGACTAGAAACACAGATACGCAGTATTTT
cdr3_aa: CASTWTRNTDTQYF

v_call: TRBV7-9
cdr3_length: 14
d_call: -
clone_size: many
j_call: TRBJ1-2
cdr3_nt: TGTGCCAGCAGCTTAGCGTCGAGGGGGGATGGCTACACCTTC
cdr3_aa: CASSLASRGDGYTF

v_call: TRBV20-1
cdr3_length: 14
d_call: TRBD2
clone_size: -
j_call: TRBJ2-1
cdr3_nt: TGCAGTGCTCATGGACTAGCGGGAATTGATGAGCAGTTCTTC
cdr3_aa: CSAHGLAGIDEQFF

v_call: TRBV5-1
cdr3_length: 16
d_call: -
clone_size: -
j_call: TRBJ2-5
cdr3_nt: TGCGCCAGCAGCGTCCAACAGGGAGAGTTCCAAGAGACCCAGTACTTC
cdr3_aa: CASSVQQGEFQETQYF

v_call: TRBV7-2
cdr3_length: 13
d_call: -
clone_size: many
j_call: TRBJ1-5
cdr3_nt: TGTGCCAGCACCACCGGGGCTAATCAGCCCCAGCATTTT
cdr3_aa: CASTTGANQPQHF

v_call: TRBV25-1
cdr3_length: 15
d_call: -
clone_size: few
j_call: TRBJ2-5
cdr3_nt: TGTGCCAGCACCAATCCCCTGGGGAAGGGAGAGACCCAGTACTTC
cdr3_aa: CASTNPLGKGETQYF

v_call: TRBV12-3/TRBV12-4
cdr3_length: 12
d_call: TRBD1
clone_size: many
j_call: TRBJ2-7
cdr3_nt: TGTGCCAGCAGTCTGACAGGGCGGGAGCAGTACTTC
cdr3_aa: CASSLTGREQYF

v_call: TRBV15
cdr3_length: 14
d_call: -
clone_size: many
j_call: TRBJ1-2
cdr3_nt: TGTGCCACCAGCAGAGGGGCCGTAGTCTATGGCTACACCTTC
cdr3_aa: CATSRGAVVYGYTF

v_call: TRBV10-3
cdr3_length: 15
d_call: TRBD1
clone_size: few
j_call: TRBJ1-6
cdr3_nt: TGTGCCATCAGTGAATTACAGGGGTCCAATTCACCCCTCCACTTT
cdr3_aa: CAISELQGSNSPLHF

v_call: TRBV6-1
cdr3_length: 14
d_call: -
clone_size: -
j_call: TRBJ1-1
cdr3_nt: TGTGCCAGCACCTCGGCCTCGCTGGGAACTGAAGCTTTCTTT
cdr3_aa: CASTSASLGTEAFF

v_call: TRBV29-1
cdr3_length: 16
d_call: TRBD1
clone_size: -
j_call: TRBJ2-5
cdr3_nt: TGCAGCGTCGCCCAGACAGGGGCAACCTCCGATAGACCCCAGTACTTC
cdr3_aa: CSVAQTGATSDRPQYF

v_call: TRBV5-1
cdr3_length: 17
d_call: TRBD2
clone_size: many
j_call: TRBJ2-7
cdr3_nt: TGCGCCAGCAGCTTACGACTATCGGGGGGGGCCTCCTACGAGCAGTACTTC
cdr3_aa: CASSLRLSGGASYEQYF

v_call: TRBV6-2/TRBV6-3
cdr3_length: 18
d_call: -
clone_size: -
j_call: TRBJ1-1
cdr3_nt: TGTGCCAGCAGTTCTCCTCTCGGACGCATTCGGGGAGGCTTTGAAGCTTTCTTT
cdr3_aa: CASSSPLGRIRGGFEAFF

v_call: TRBV6-1
cdr3_length: 15
d_call: -
clone_size: many
j_call: TRBJ2-7
cdr3_nt: TGTGCCAGCAGCCGTAGCGGAACCGGGGCCTACGAGCAGTACTTC
cdr3_aa: CASSRSGTGAYEQYF

v_call: TRBV7-2
cdr3_length: 14
d_call: TRBD1
clone_size: few
j_call: TRBJ2-2
cdr3_nt: TGTGCCAGCAGACAGGGGACGACACCCGGGGAGCTGTTTTTT
cdr3_aa: CASRQGTTPGELFF